This T cell receptor beta chain was obtained from a study of PD-L1 blockade in urothelial cancer. Study as a whole: The patients had undergone anywhere from 0 to 3 prior chemotherapy regimens. Median blood clonality was around 0.086, with around 83,000 unique TCRs. Regarding the study as a whole: When pretreatment blood TCR clonality was below the median, it predicted better survival. When measured at 3 weeks, tumor-associated blood clones expanded more in durable-benefit patients.

This sample's time point: pretreatment peripheral blood. A word on this clone: The antigen remains undetermined.

J lost 9 bases, V lost 1 base, and 3 bases had no gene match. This CDR3 contains 15 residues. In germline, CDR1 is SGHAT, CDR2 FQNNGV. Some clones are missing from TCRdb's copy, which holds only in-frame ones; the method was immunoSEQ multiplex PCR. This table has roughly 51,000 clones, around 84% appearing once. The V gene is TRBV11-2, the J gene TRBJ2-1, with 13 bases matching TRBD2. This sequence originates from a man in his sixties with urothelial cancer. The specimen was PBMCs, collected around atezolizumab (anti-PD-L1) treatment. The CDR3 bases are TGTGCCAGCAGCTTAGTGGGGACTAGCGGGATTGAGCAGTTCTTC. Translating gives CASSLVGTSGIEQFF.